Each of the 30 T cell receptor beta chains below was sequenced from the same sample in a study of CD8+ T cells in alopecia areata. Reverse transcription of extracted RNA yielded cDNA, which provided the sequencing template. The assay was immunoSEQ multiplex PCR, and TCRdb's table has in-frame clones only and misses some. The sample lists 90,000 to 120,000 clones, roughly 55% occurring once. The sequenced sample consisted of NKG2D-low CD8+ T cells sorted from blood. These receptors all come from a human donor with alopecia areata.

J is TRBJ2-3 and V is TRBV2; the D gene could be TRBD1 or TRBD2 (5 bases each). There are 11 residues in the CDR3. Germline CDR1 SNHLY, CDR2 FYNNEI. Trimming removed 2 bases at V and 12 bases at J, with 9 bases between. CDR3 sequence reads: CASSEPGAQYF. The CDR3 nucleotides are TGTGCCAGCAGTGAACCCGGGGCCCAGTATTTT. Supplemented by reference TRBV2 and TRBJ2-3, the full variable domain reads EPEVTQTPSHQVTQMGQEVILRCVPISNHLYFYWYRQILGQKVEFLVSFYNNEISEKSEIFDDQFSVERPDGSNFTLKIRSTKLEDSAMYFCASSEPGAQYFGPGTRLTVL.

This clone has only a few counts. The chain couples TRBV29-1 to TRBJ2-2; D uncertain. CDR1 is SQVTM and CDR2 is ANQGSEA in the germline V gene. Trimming left V 5 bases short and J 0 bases short, with 10 bases between. CDR3 length equals 14 residues. The chain's CDR3 is CSVFVSPNTGELFF. CDR3 in DNA: TGCAGCGTTTTTGTTAGCCCGAACACCGGGGAGCTGTTTTTT.

This chain links TRBV27 with TRBJ2-3; D is unresolved. Germline V gene sequence: CDR1 MNHEY, CDR2 SMNVEV (reference sequence). The V end was cut by 5 bases, the J end by 2 bases, with 20 bases between. The CDR3 contains 17 residues. The DNA for the CDR3 is TGTGCCAGCAGTCCCCTCGGACCGTCGACCAACACAGATACGCAGTATTTT. It encodes CASSPLGPSTNTDTQYF.

V and J are TRBV28 and TRBJ2-5; D not certain. Per germline, CDR1 MDHEN and CDR2 SYDVKM. CDR3 length: 15 amino acids. Trimming took off 6 bases at V and 2 bases at J, with 16 bases between the two ends. The CDR3: CASSDGRSIQETQYF. CDR3 in DNA: TGTGCCAGCAGCGACGGACGTTCCATACAAGAGACCCAGTACTTC.

In its sample, this clone was seen once. This CDR3 is CASSYLRERTYEQYF. CDR3 in DNA: TGTGCCAGCAGTTATTTGCGGGAGAGGACCTACGAGCAGTACTTC. The rearrangement links TRBV27 to TRBJ2-7; 7 bases map to TRBD2. Germline CDR1 reads MNHEY; CDR2 reads SMNVEV (reference sequence). Trimming removed 4 bases from V and 2 bases from J; junction bases left unmatched: 8. CDR3 length equals 15 residues.

This clone was detected once. The V gene is TRBV10-3, the J gene TRBJ2-7, with no clear D. Per germline, CDR1 ENHRY and CDR2 SYGVKD. This CDR3 spans 11 amino acids. V dropped 8 bases and J dropped 4 bases, with 9 bases sitting between them. The chain's CDR3 is CAIGDSYEQYF. DNA for the CDR3: TGTGCCATCGGGGATTCTTACGAGCAGTACTTC.

This clone was observed a few times. The chain carries TRBV7-9 and TRBJ1-2; 8 bases line up with TRBD1. V lost 5 bases to trimming and J lost 6 bases; unmatched junction nucleotides: 2. CDR1 and CDR2 from the germline V gene are SEHNR and FQNEAQ (reference sequence). The CDR3 covers 12 residues. The DNA for the CDR3 is TGTGCCAGCAGCGCCAGGGGGCATGGCTACACCTTC. Translation gives CASSARGHGYTF.

The chain is built from TRBV15 and TRBJ2-3; D may be TRBD1 or TRBD2 (6 bases each). The CDR3 is 16 amino acids. Germline V gene lookup returns CDR1 LNHNV and CDR2 YYDKDF (reference sequence). V was shortened by 2 bases and J by 9 bases, with 21 bases between the two germline ends. CDR3 region: CATSRPSRGSRETQYF. CDR3 bases: TGTGCCACCAGCAGACCAAGCAGGGGTAGCCGGGAGACGCAGTATTTT.

This clone has more than one count but fewer than ten. V gene TRBV6-5 combines with J gene TRBJ2-1, with TRBD2 as a possible D gene (6 bases). Germline lookup yields CDR1 MNHEY and CDR2 SVGAGI. The germline V and J ends were trimmed by 2 bases and 10 bases, with 12 bases remaining between them. This CDR3 region has 13 residues. Here the CDR3 reads CASSYAGGAEQFF. CDR3 bases: TGTGCCAGCAGTTACGCCGGGGGAGCCGAGCAGTTCTTC.

The V and J genes are TRBV12-5 and TRBJ2-5, with D possibly matching TRBD2 (5 bases). V was cut by 6 bases and J by 2 bases, with 13 bases left in between. This CDR3 is built from 14 residues. The V gene's germline CDR1 is LGHNT and CDR2 FRNRAP. The CDR3 coding sequence is TGTGCTAGTGGCACTCCCCGAGGGCAAGAGACCCAGTACTTC. It codes for CASGTPRGQETQYF.

This clone has a count of ten or more. This chain links TRBV23-1 with TRBJ2-5, with 16 nucleotides matching TRBD2. TRBV23-1 is identified as an open reading frame with a role that is uncertain. Trimming removed 6 bases from V and 7 bases from J; junction bases left unmatched: 14. The CDR3 covers 18 residues. CDR3 loop: CASSGDPGTSGREVTQYF. As DNA, the CDR3 is TGCGCCAGCAGCGGGGATCCCGGGACTAGCGGGAGGGAAGTGACCCAGTACTTC.

V gene TRBV11-2 combines with J gene TRBJ2-1; D assignment may be TRBD1 or TRBD2 (5 bases each). V was shortened by 5 bases and J by 6 bases, with 14 bases between the two germline ends. Germline V gene sequence: CDR1 SGHAT, CDR2 FQNNGV. The CDR3 spans 14 residues. The CDR3 here is CASSRIGTFNEQFF. CDR3 in DNA: TGTGCCAGCAGCCGAATCGGGACGTTCAATGAGCAGTTCTTC.

The chain links TRBV7-9 to TRBJ2-7, with 9 bases that match TRBD2. The trim removed 4 bases at V and 0 bases at J, leaving 7 bases unmatched. The CDR3 contains 16 residues. CDR1 is SEHNR and CDR2 is FQNEAQ in the germline V gene (reference sequence). CDR3 nucleotide sequence: TGTGCCAGCAGCTCGGCTTCTAGCGGGATCTCCTACGAGCAGTACTTC. This encodes CASSSASSGISYEQYF.

This clone has just one count. The chain carries TRBV28 and TRBJ1-1, with D unresolved. In germline, CDR1 is MDHEN, CDR2 SYDVKM. This CDR3 comprises 16 residues. Trimming pared 8 bases from V and 3 bases from J, leaving 22 bases between. This chain's CDR3 is CASFDLWSHGDTEAFF. In DNA form, the CDR3 reads TGTGCCAGCTTCGATTTGTGGAGCCATGGGGACACTGAAGCTTTCTTT.

The V call is TRBV25-1, the J call TRBJ1-2; 10 bases are shared with TRBD1. This CDR3 has 13 amino acids. V was pared by 8 bases and J by 8 bases, with 8 bases of the junction left unmatched. CDR1 and CDR2 (germline): MGHDK, SYGVNS. The chain's CDR3 is CASYRQGADGYTF. The CDR3 bases are TGTGCCAGCTATCGACAGGGGGCAGACGGCTACACCTTC.

This clone was observed a few times. Written as DNA, the CDR3 is TGTGCCAGCAGTTACTCGAAACAGGGCAACGAGCAGTACTTC. Translating gives CASSYSKQGNEQYF. The rearrangement uses TRBV6-5 and TRBJ2-7; D may be TRBD1 (6 bases). V lost 0 bases, J lost 5 bases, and 11 bases lay in between. Germline V CDR1 and CDR2: MNHEY, SVGAGI. This CDR3 comprises 14 residues.

Of note for this clone: This specimen includes other DNA sequences encoding the same CDR3. CDR3 loop: CASRQGNQPQHF. The CDR3 nucleotides read TGTGCCAGCAGACAGGGGAATCAGCCCCAGCATTTT. This sequence joins TRBV27 and TRBJ1-5; 7 bases align to TRBD1. The CDR3 has 12 residues. Per germline, CDR1 MNHEY and CDR2 SMNVEV (reference sequence). Germline trimming cut 6 bases from V and 4 bases from J; bases unmatched to any gene: 0.

The V and J genes are TRBV6-5 and TRBJ2-1; D is unresolved. Germline V lookup: CDR1 MNHEY, CDR2 SVGAGI. The CDR3 sequence is 13 residues long. With 3 bases removed from V and 5 bases from J, the gap between germline ends came to 8 bases. The CDR3 loop reads CASSYGPNNEQFF. The CDR3 bases are TGTGCCAGCAGTTATGGGCCGAACAATGAGCAGTTCTTC.

The rearrangement uses TRBV6-6 and TRBJ2-7; 7 bases fit TRBD2. V was clipped by 3 bases and J by 3 bases; unmatched bases: 5. Germline V gene lookup returns CDR1 MNHNY and CDR2 SVGAGI (reference sequence). The CDR3 runs to 14 residues. DNA for the CDR3: TGTGCCAGCAGTTATGTAGCGGGCGGCTACGAGCAGTACTTC. Encoded protein: CASSYVAGGYEQYF.

V and J are TRBV29-1 and TRBJ2-1, with D possibly called TRBD1 or TRBD2 (5 bases each). This CDR3 region has 13 residues. Germline values: CDR1 SQVTM, CDR2 ANQGSEA. V lost 6 bases to trimming and J lost 2 bases, with 11 bases between them. The CDR3 loop reads CSVLGAAYNEQFF. The CDR3 region has the DNA TGCAGCGTCCTCGGGGCCGCCTACAATGAGCAGTTCTTC.

This CDR3 reads CASSPQPRQGNMNTEAFF. The CDR3 bases are TGCGCCAGCAGCCCTCAACCCCGACAGGGCAACATGAACACTGAAGCTTTCTTT. The chain recombines TRBV5-1 with TRBJ1-1, with TRBD1 matching over 7 bases. This CDR3 has 18 amino acids. The germline V gene has CDR1 SGHRS and CDR2 YFSETQ. Trimming removed 4 bases from V and 0 bases from J; junction bases left unmatched: 15.

This rearrangement joins TRBV2 to TRBJ2-1; TRBD1 matches at 9 bases. V lost 3 bases, J lost 3 bases, and 0 bases stayed unmatched. Per germline, CDR1 SNHLY and CDR2 FYNNEI. CDR3 length equals 14 residues. The CDR3: CASSETGGYNEQFF. The CDR3 DNA reads TGTGCCAGCAGTGAGACAGGGGGCTACAATGAGCAGTTCTTC.

The sample holds a few counts of this clone. V is TRBV28 and J is TRBJ2-5; D call uncertain. The V gene's germline CDR1 is MDHEN and CDR2 SYDVKM. The V and J ends lost 4 bases and 3 bases respectively, with 18 bases between them. CDR3 size: 16 residues. In DNA form, the CDR3 reads TGTGCCAGCAGTTCCGACCCTCGGTCCCCCGAAGAGACCCAGTACTTC. As protein: CASSSDPRSPEETQYF.

The count of this clone is one. The chain uses TRBV6-6 and TRBJ2-7, with a tentative D call TRBD2 (6 bases). This CDR3 region has 15 residues. Trimming pared 3 bases from V and 6 bases from J, leaving 18 bases between. The germline gives CDR1 MNHNY, CDR2 SVGAGI (reference sequence). The CDR3 region is CASSYGGGTELEQYF. The CDR3, as DNA: TGTGCCAGCAGTTATGGAGGCGGGACGGAACTCGAGCAGTACTTC.

This clone was seen just once. The rearrangement uses TRBV9 and TRBJ2-1, with TRBD2 identical over 7 bases. Germline assignment: CDR1 SGDLS and CDR2 YYNGEE. Trimming took 4 bases from V and 6 from J; bases not matched to a gene: 13. The CDR3 covers 16 residues. CDR3 loop: CASSPLAASLFNEQFF. The CDR3 DNA is TGTGCCAGCAGCCCGCTAGCGGCATCACTCTTCAATGAGCAGTTCTTC.

This clone has just one count. The chain joins TRBV27 to TRBJ2-3; tentatively, D is TRBD1 (7 bases). The CDR3 contains 15 residues. From germline, CDR1 is MNHEY and CDR2 SMNVEV (reference sequence). The ends were cut back, 0 bases at V and 6 bases at J, with 13 bases in the middle. The CDR3 DNA follows: TGTGCCAGCAGTTTATCTCCAGGGGGGAGGGATACGCAGTATTTT. Encoded protein: CASSLSPGGRDTQYF.

This clone came up a few times. The same CDR3 is also encoded by other DNA sequences in this sample. The rearrangement joins TRBV29-1 to TRBJ2-1; 14 bases line up with TRBD2. CDR3 length: 16 residues. Trimming took 6 bases from V and 0 from J; bases not matched to a gene: 4. From germline, CDR1 is SQVTM and CDR2 ANQGSEA. The CDR3 sequence is CSVDGTSGSSYNEQFF. CDR3 sequence (DNA): TGCAGCGTCGACGGGACTAGCGGGAGCTCCTACAATGAGCAGTTCTTC.

This chain joins TRBV29-1 and TRBJ2-6; D gene ambiguous. Deletions cut 4 bases from V and 0 bases from J, with 13 bases between. CDR1 and CDR2 (germline): SQVTM, ANQGSEA. The CDR3 consists of 16 residues. The CDR3, as DNA: TGCAGCGTTGGAATGGTCGAAAGCTCTGGGGCCAACGTCCTGACTTTC. Protein product: CSVGMVESSGANVLTF.

The rearrangement joins TRBV13 to TRBJ1-2; no clear D gene. CDR3 length equals 14 residues. The V end was cut by 0 bases, the J end by 4 bases, with 9 bases between. Per germline, CDR1 PRHDT and CDR2 FYEKMQ (reference sequence). CDR3 DNA sequence: TGTGCCAGCAGCTTAGGCGCGGCGTTCTATGGCTACACCTTC. It translates to CASSLGAAFYGYTF. Full variable domain (remainder filled in from reference TRBV13 and TRBJ1-2): AAGVIQSPRHLIKEKRETATLKCYPIPRHDTVYWYQQGPGQDPQFLISFYEKMQSDKGSIPDRFSAQQFSDYHSELNMSSLELGDSALYFCASSLGAAFYGYTFGSGTRLTVV.

V gene TRBV4-1 combines with J gene TRBJ2-2; 12 bases are a match to TRBD2. The CDR3 runs to 15 residues. Per the germline V gene, CDR1 is MGHRA and CDR2 is YSYEKL. Trimming cost V 2 bases and J 5 bases; bases outside gene matches: 0. The CDR3 DNA reads TGCGCCAGCAGCCAAACTAGCGGGAGGACCGGGGAGCTGTTTTTT. Translated: CASSQTSGRTGELFF.